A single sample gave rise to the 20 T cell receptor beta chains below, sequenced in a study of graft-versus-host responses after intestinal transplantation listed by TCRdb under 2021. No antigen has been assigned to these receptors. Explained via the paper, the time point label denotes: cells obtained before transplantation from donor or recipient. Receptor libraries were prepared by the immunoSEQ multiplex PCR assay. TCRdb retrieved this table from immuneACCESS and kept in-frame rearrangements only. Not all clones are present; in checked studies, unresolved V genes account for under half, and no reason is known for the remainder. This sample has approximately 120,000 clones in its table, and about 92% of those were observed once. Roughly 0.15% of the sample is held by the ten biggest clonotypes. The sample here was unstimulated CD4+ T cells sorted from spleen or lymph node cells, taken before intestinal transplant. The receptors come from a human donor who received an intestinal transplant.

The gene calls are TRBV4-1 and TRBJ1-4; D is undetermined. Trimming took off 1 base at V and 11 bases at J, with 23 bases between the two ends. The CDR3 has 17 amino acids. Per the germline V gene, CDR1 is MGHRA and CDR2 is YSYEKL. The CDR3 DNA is TGCGCCAGCAGCCAAGCCCGAGGCGAGAGCCGGGGTGGGAAACTGTTTTTT. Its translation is CASSQARGESRGGKLFF.

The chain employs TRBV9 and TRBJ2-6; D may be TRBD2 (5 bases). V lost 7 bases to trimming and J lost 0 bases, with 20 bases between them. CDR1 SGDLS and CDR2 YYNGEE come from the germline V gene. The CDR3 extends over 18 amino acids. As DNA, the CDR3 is TGTGCCAGCTCAAGTCGTCGGGGTTCGTACTCTGGGGCCAACGTCCTGACTTTC. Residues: CASSSRRGSYSGANVLTF.

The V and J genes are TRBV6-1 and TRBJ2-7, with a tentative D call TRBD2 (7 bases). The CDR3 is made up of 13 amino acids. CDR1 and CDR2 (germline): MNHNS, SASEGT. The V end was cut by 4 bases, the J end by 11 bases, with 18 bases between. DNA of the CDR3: TGTGCCAGCAGTGGAGGGGGGGAGATCCGGGAGTACTTC. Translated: CASSGGGEIREYF.

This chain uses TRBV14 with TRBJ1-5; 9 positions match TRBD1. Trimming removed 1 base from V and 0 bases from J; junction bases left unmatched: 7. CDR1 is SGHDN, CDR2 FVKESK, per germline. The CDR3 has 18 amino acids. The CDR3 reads CASSQGDRVPVSNQPQHF. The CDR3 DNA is TGTGCCAGCAGCCAAGGGGACAGGGTCCCCGTTAGCAATCAGCCCCAGCATTTT.

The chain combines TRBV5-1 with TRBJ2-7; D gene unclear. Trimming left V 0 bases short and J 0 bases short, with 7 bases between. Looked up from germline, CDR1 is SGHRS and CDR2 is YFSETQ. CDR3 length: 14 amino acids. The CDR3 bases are TGCGCCAGCAGCTTGGACTCTCCCTCCTACGAGCAGTACTTC. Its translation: CASSLDSPSYEQYF. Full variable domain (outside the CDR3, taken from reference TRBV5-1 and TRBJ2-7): KAGVTQTPRYLIKTRGQQVTLSCSPISGHRSVSWYQQTPGQGLQFLFEYFSETQRNKGNFPGRFSGRQFSNSRSEMNVSTLELGDSALYLCASSLDSPSYEQYFGPGTRLTVT.

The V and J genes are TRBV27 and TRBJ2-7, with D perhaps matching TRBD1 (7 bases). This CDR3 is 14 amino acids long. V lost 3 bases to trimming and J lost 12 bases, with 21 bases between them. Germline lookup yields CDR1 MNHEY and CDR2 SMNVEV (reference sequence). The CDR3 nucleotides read TGTGCCAGCAGTTTTTCAGGGGGACGGGGGCCATGGTACTTC. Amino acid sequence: CASSFSGGRGPWYF.

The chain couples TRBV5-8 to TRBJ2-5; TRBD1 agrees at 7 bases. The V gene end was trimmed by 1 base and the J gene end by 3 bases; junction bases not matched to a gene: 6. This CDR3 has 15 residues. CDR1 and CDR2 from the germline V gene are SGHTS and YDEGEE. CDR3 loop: CASSLSNRGEETQYF. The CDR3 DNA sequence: TGTGCCAGCAGCTTGTCTAACAGGGGTGAAGAGACCCAGTACTTC.

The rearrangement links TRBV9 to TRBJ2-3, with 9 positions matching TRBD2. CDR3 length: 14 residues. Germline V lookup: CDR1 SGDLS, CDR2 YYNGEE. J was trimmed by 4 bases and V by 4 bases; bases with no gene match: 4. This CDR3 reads CASSLRGGPDTQYF. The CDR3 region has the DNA TGTGCCAGCAGCCTGCGGGGGGGCCCAGATACGCAGTATTTT.

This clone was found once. Here the CDR3 DNA reads TGTGCCAGCTCTCAAAATGCCGGGACAGGCTATGGCTACACCTTC. This translates into CASSQNAGTGYGYTF. J is TRBJ1-2 and V is TRBV18; 8 positions agree with TRBD1. The CDR3 runs to 15 residues. Germline loops: CDR1 KGHSH, CDR2 LQKENI. J lost 4 bases, V lost 6 bases, and 10 bases had no gene match.

CDR3 protein: CASSYSRAGYEQYF. CDR3 nucleotides: TGTGCCAGCAGTTATTCCAGGGCAGGTTACGAGCAGTACTTC. This chain joins TRBV6-5 and TRBJ2-7; D possibly corresponds to TRBD1 (5 bases). Germline V lookup: CDR1 MNHEY, CDR2 SVGAGI. V was clipped by 3 bases and J by 4 bases, with 13 bases between them. This CDR3 contains 14 residues.

CDR3 in DNA: TGTGCCAGTAGTGCCCCTGACGGGGGGGCCTTTTATGAGCAGTTCTTC. Translating it yields CASSAPDGGAFYEQFF. The V gene is TRBV19, the J gene TRBJ2-1; 8 positions agree with TRBD2. Germline CDR1 is LNHDA and CDR2 is SQIVND (reference sequence). J lost 8 bases, V lost 5 bases, and 14 bases had no gene match. This CDR3 comprises 16 residues.

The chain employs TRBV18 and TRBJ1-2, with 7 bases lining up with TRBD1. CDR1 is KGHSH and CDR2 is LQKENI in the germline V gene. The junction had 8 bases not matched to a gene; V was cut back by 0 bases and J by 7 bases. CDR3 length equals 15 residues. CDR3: CASSPPGTVGGGYTF. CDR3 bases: TGTGCCAGCTCACCACCCGGGACAGTAGGGGGTGGCTACACCTTC.

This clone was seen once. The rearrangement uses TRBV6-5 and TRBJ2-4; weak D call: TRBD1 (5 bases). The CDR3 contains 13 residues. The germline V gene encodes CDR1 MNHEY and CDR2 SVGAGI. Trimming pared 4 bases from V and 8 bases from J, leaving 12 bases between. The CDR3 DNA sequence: TGTGCCAGCAGTTCTGGCAGGGCGGACATTCAGTACTTC. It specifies CASSSGRADIQYF.

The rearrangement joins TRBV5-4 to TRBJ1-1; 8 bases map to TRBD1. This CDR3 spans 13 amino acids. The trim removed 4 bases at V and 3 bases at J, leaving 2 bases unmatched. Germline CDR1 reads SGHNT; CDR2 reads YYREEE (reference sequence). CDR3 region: CASSQDRDTEAFF. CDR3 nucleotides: TGTGCCAGCAGCCAGGACAGGGACACTGAAGCTTTCTTT.

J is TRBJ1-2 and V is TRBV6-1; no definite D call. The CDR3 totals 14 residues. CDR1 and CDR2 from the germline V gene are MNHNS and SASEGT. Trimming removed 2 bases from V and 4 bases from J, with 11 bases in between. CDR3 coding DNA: TGTGCCAGCAGTGAACGGGGTTTGGGCTATGGCTACACCTTC. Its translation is CASSERGLGYGYTF.

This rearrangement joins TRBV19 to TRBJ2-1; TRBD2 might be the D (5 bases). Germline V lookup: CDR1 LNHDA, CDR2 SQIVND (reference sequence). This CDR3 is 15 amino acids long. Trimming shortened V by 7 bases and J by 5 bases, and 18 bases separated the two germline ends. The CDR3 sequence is CASTPYGPGNNEQFF. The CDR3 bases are TGTGCCAGTACCCCTTACGGACCGGGAAACAATGAGCAGTTCTTC.

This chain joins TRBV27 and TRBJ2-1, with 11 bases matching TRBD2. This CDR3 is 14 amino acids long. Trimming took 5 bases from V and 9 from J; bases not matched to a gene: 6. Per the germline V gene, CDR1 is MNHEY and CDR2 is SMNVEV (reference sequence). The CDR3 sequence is CASSKLAGATEQFF. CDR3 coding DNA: TGTGCCAGCAGTAAACTAGCGGGGGCAACTGAGCAGTTCTTC.

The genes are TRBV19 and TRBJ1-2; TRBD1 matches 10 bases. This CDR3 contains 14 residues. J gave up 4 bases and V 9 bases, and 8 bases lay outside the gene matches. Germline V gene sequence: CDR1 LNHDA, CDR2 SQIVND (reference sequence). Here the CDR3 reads CASSGQGVFYGYTF. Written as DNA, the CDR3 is TGTGCCAGCTCTGGACAGGGGGTATTCTATGGCTACACCTTC.

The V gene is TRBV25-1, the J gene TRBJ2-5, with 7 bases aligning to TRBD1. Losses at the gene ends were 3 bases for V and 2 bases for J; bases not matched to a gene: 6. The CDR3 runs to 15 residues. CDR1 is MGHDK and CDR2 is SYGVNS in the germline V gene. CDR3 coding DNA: TGTGCCAGCAGTGATTACGACAGGGCGCAAGAGACCCAGTACTTC. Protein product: CASSDYDRAQETQYF.

As DNA, the CDR3 is TGTGCCAGCAGTGCAGGGCCGCCTGGAAACACCATATATTTT. Translated, it gives CASSAGPPGNTIYF. The V gene is TRBV6-1, the J gene TRBJ1-3, with D perhaps TRBD1 (5 bases). CDR1 and CDR2 from the germline V gene are MNHNS and SASEGT. This CDR3 is built from 14 residues. Trimming removed 4 bases at V and 2 bases at J, with 9 bases between.